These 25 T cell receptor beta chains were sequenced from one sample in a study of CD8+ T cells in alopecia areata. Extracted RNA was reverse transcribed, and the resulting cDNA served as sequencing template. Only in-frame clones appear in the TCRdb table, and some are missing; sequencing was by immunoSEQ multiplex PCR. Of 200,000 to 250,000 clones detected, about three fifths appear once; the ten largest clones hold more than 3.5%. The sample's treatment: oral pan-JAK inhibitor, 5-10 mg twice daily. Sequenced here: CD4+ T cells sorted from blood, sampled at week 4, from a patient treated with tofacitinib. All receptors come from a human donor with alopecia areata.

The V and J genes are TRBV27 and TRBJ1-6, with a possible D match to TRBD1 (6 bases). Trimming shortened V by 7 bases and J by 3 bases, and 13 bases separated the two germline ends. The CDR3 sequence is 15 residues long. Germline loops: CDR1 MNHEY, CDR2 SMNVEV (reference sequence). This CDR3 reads CASTPRGVYNSPLHF. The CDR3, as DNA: TGTGCCAGCACTCCTAGGGGGGTCTATAATTCACCCCTCCACTTT.

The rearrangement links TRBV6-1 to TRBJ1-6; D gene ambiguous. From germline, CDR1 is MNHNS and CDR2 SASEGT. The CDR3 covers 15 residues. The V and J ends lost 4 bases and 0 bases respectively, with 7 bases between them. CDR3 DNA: TGTGCCAGCAGTGCGGTTAACTCCTATAATTCACCCCTCCACTTT. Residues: CASSAVNSYNSPLHF.

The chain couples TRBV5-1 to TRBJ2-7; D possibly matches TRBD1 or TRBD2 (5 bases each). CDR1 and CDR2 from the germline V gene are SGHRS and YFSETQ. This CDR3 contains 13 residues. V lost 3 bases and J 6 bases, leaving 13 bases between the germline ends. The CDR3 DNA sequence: TGCGCCAGCAGCTCCCCAGGTGGGGGCGAGCAGTACTTC. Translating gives CASSSPGGGEQYF. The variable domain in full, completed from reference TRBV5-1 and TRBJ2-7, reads KAGVTQTPRYLIKTRGQQVTLSCSPISGHRSVSWYQQTPGQGLQFLFEYFSETQRNKGNFPGRFSGRQFSNSRSEMNVSTLELGDSALYLCASSSPGGGEQYFGPGTRLTVT.

The CDR3 coding sequence is TGCAGCGTCCGGGACAGTCTTAATGAAAAACTGTTTTTT. Protein sequence: CSVRDSLNEKLFF. The chain joins TRBV29-1 to TRBJ1-4; TRBD1 matches at 7 bases. Losses at the gene ends were 6 bases for V and 4 bases for J; bases not matched to a gene: 5. The CDR3 loop spans 13 amino acids. The germline gives CDR1 SQVTM, CDR2 ANQGSEA.

This CDR3 is CASSGGRGREAFF. In DNA form, the CDR3 reads TGTGCCAGCAGTGGTGGAAGGGGGCGCGAAGCTTTCTTT. The genes are TRBV2 and TRBJ1-1; 7 positions match TRBD1. The CDR3 covers 13 residues. CDR1 is SNHLY and CDR2 is FYNNEI in the germline V gene. J gave up 8 bases and V 4 bases, and 7 bases lay outside the gene matches.

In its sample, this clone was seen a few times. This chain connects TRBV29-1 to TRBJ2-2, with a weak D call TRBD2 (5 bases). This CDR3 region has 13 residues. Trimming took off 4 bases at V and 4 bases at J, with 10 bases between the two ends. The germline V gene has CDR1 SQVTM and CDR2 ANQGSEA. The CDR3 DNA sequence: TGCAGCGTTGCTACGGGGAGCACCGGGGAGCTGTTTTTT. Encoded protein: CSVATGSTGELFF.

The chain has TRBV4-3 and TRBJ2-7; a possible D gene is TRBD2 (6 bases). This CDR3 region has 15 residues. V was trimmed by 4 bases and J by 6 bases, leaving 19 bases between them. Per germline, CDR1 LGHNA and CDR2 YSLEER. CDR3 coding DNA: TGCGCCAGCAGCCCCGGAGGGGCCCGTTCCAGCGAGCAGTACTTC. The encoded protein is CASSPGGARSSEQYF.

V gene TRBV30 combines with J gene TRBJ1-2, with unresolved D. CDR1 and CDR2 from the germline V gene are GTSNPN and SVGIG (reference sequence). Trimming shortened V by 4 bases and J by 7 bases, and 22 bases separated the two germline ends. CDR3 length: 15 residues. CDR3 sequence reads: CAWTPLRGRVRGYTF. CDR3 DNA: TGTGCCTGGACCCCCCTCCGGGGAAGGGTGCGTGGCTACACCTTC.

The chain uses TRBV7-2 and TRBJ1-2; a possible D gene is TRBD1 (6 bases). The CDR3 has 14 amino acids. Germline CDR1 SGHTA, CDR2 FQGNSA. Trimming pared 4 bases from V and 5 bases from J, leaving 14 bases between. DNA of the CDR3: TGTGCCAGCAGCTCTACTCAGGGGACTTATGGCTACACCTTC. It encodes CASSSTQGTYGYTF.

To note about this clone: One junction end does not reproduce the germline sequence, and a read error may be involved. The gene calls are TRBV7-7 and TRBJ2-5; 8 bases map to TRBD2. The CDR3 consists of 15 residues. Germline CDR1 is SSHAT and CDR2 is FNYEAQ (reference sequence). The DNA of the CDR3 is TGTGCTAGCAGCTTCAAGCGGGGGCCCGGAGAGACCCAGTACTTC. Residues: CASSFKRGPGETQYF.

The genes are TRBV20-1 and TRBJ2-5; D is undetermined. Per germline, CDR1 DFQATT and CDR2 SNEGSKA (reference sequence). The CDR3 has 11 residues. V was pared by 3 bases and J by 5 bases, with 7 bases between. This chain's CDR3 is CSASYGETQYF. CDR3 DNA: TGCAGTGCTAGTTACGGGGAGACCCAGTACTTC.

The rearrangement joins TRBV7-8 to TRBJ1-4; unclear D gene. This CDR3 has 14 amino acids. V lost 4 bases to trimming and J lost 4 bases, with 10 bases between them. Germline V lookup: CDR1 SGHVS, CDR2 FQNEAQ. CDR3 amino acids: CASSWKRVNEKLFF. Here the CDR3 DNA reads TGTGCCAGCAGCTGGAAGAGGGTTAATGAAAAACTGTTTTTT.

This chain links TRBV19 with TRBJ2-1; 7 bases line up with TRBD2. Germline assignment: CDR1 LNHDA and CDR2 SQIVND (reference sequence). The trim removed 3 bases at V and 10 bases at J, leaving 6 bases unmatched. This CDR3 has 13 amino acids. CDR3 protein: CASSMAWRGEQFF. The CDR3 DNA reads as TGTGCCAGTAGTATGGCATGGCGGGGGGAGCAGTTCTTC.

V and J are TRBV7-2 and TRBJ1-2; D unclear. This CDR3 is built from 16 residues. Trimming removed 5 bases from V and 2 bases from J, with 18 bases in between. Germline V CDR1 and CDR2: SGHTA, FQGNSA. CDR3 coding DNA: TGTGCCAGCAGCCCCCAAGGCCCTTCGATAAACTATGGCTACACCTTC. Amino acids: CASSPQGPSINYGYTF.

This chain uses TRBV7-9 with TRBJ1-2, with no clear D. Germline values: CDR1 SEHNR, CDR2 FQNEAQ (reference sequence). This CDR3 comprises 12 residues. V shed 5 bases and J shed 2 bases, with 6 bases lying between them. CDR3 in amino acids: CASSPANYGYTF. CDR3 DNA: TGTGCCAGCAGCCCAGCCAACTATGGCTACACCTTC.

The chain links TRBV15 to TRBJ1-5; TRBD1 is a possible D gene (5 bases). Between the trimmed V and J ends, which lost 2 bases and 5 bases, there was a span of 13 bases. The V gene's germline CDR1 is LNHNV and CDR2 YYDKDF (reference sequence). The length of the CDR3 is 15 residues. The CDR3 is CATSRWAGRDQPQHF. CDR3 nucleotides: TGTGCCACCAGCAGATGGGCAGGGAGGGATCAGCCCCAGCATTTT. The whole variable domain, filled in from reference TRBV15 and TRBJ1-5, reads DAMVIQNPRYQVTQFGKPVTLSCSQTLNHNVMYWYQQKSSQAPKLLFHYYDKDFNNEADTPDNFQSRRPNTSFCFLDIRSPGLGDTAMYLCATSRWAGRDQPQHFGDGTRLSIL.

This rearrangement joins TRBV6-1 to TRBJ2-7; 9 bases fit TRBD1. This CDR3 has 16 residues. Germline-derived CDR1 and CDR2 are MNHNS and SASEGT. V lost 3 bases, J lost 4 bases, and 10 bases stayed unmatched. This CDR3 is CASSDLSGTGTYEQYF. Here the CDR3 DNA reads TGTGCCAGCAGTGATTTGTCCGGGACAGGGACGTACGAGCAGTACTTC.

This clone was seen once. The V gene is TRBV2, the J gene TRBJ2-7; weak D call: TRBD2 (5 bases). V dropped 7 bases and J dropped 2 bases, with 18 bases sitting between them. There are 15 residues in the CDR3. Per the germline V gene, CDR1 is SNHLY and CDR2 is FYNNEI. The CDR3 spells CASTRRQANTYEQYF. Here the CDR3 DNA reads TGTGCCAGCACCAGGAGGCAGGCTAACACCTACGAGCAGTACTTC.

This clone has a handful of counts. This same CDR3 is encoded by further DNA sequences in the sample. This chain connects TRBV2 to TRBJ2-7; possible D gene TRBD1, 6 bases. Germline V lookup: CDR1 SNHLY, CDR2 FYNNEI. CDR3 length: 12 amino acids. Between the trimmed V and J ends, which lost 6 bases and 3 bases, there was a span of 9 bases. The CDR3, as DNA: TGTGCCAGCAGGCTACAGGGCTACGAGCAGTACTTC. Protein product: CASRLQGYEQYF.

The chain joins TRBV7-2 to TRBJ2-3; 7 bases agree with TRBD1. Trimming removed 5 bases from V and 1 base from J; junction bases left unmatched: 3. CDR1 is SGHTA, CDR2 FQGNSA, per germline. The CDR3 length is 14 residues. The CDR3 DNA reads TGTGCCAGCAGCACGGGACAGCGCACAGATACGCAGTATTTT. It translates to CASSTGQRTDTQYF.

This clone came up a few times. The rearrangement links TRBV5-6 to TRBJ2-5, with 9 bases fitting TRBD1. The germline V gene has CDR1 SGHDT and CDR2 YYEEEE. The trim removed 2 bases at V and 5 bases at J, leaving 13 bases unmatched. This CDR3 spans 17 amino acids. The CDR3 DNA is TGTGCCAGCAGCTTCCGCTCTCGATACAGGGGGCTGGAGACCCAGTACTTC. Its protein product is CASSFRSRYRGLETQYF.

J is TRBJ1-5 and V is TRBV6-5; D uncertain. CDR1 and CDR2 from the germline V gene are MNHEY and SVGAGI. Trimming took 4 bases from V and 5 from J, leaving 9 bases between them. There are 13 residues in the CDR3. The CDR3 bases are TGTGCCAGCAGTTCCACTTACGATCAGCCCCAGCATTTT. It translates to CASSSTYDQPQHF.

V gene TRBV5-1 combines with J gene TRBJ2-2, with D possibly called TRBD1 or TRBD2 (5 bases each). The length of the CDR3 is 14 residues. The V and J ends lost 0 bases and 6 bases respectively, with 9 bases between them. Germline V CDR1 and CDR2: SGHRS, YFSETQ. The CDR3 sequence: CASSLVLGAGELFF. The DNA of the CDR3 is TGCGCCAGCAGCTTGGTTTTGGGGGCCGGGGAGCTGTTTTTT.

The CDR3 sequence is CASSQDPWTESYEQYF. The CDR3 DNA reads as TGCGCCAGCAGCCAAGATCCCTGGACCGAATCCTACGAGCAGTACTTC. V gene TRBV4-3 combines with J gene TRBJ2-7; unclear D gene. The CDR3 extends over 16 amino acids. Trimming stripped 0 bases from V and 1 base from J, with 13 bases between. CDR1 LGHNA and CDR2 YSLEER come from the germline V gene.

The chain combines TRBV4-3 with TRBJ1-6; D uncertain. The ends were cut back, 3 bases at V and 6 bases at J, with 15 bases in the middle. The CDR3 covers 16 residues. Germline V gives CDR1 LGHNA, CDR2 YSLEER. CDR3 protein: CASSQNLQNSNSPLHF. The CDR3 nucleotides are TGCGCCAGCAGCCAGAACCTCCAGAACAGTAATTCACCCCTCCACTTT.